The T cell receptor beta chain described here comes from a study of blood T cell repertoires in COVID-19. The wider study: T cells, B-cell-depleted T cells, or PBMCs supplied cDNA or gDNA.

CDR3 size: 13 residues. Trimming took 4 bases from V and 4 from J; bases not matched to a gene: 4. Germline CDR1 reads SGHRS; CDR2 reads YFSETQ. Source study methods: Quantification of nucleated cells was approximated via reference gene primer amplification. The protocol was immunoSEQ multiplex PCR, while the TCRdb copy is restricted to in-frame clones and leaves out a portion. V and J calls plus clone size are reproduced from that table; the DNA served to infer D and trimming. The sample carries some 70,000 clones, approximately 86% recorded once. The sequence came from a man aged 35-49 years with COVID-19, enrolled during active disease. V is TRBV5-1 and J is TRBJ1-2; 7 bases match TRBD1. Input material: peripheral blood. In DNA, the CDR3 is TGCGCCAGCAGCCCGACAGGGATCTATGGCTACACCTTC. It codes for CASSPTGIYGYTF.